These 19 T cell receptor beta chains came from one sample sequenced in a study of Graves' ophthalmopathy and Graves' hyperthyroidism. RNA transcripts were the source from which TCR beta CDR3 regions were amplified. An opening RT-PCR round employed HTBI primers and preceded a second-round multiplex PCR. Each CDR3 protein gets one entry after TCRdb re-called the multiplex PCR reads with MiXCR. The profile shows fewer than 650,000 distinct CDR3 sequences, 20% to 25% of them singletons. The sequenced material came from peripheral blood. Receptor source: a woman aged 18-30 years with stable Graves' hyperthyroidism. Some clones in this sample may be carry-over from other donors' samples.

The CDR3 region has the DNA TGCAGTGCTAGGCCAGGCGCTTTCTTT. It is translated as CSARPGAFF. The chain recombines TRBV20-1 with TRBJ1-1; D not certain. The CDR3 consists of 9 residues. From germline, CDR1 is DFQATT and CDR2 SNEGSKA (reference sequence). Between the trimmed V and J ends, which lost 3 bases and 11 bases, there was a span of 7 bases.

This clonotype was seen at least ten times. The chain employs TRBV20-1 and TRBJ1-6; tentatively, D is TRBD1 (6 bases). The V and J ends lost 1 base and 6 bases respectively, with 10 bases between them. This CDR3 has 14 residues. Germline V gene sequence: CDR1 DFQATT, CDR2 SNEGSKA (reference sequence). The CDR3 DNA follows: TGCAGTGCTAGAGTGGGGGCTTTTAATTCACCCCTCCACTTT. Encoded protein: CSARVGAFNSPLHF.

This clonotype has ten or more counts. This CDR3 reads CASSSEDSNQPQHF. DNA of the CDR3: TGTGCCAGCAGTTCAGAGGATAGCAATCAGCCCCAGCATTTT. The gene calls are TRBV12-3 or TRBV12-4 and TRBJ1-5; D unresolved. This CDR3 has 14 amino acids. Trimming pared 4 bases from V and 0 bases from J, leaving 7 bases between.

The chain recombines TRBV20-1 with TRBJ2-7; D is ambiguous. CDR1 DFQATT and CDR2 SNEGSKA come from the germline V gene (reference sequence). The CDR3 loop spans 15 amino acids. Trimming cost V 2 bases and J 3 bases, with 17 bases left between them. The CDR3 region is CSARRVEGLGYEQYF. In DNA form, the CDR3 reads TGCAGTGCTAGAAGAGTTGAAGGATTGGGCTACGAGCAGTACTTC.

This clonotype was recorded many times. The chain carries TRBV6-1 and TRBJ1-3; TRBD1 might be the D (5 bases). Germline-derived CDR1 and CDR2 are MNHNS and SASEGT. The CDR3 is made up of 15 amino acids. The ends were cut back, 3 bases at V and 0 bases at J, with 9 bases in the middle. The CDR3 loop is CASSDGGSSGNTIYF. CDR3 nucleotides: TGTGCCAGCAGTGACGGGGGGAGCTCTGGAAACACCATATATTTT.

In its sample, this clonotype was seen a few times. The rearrangement joins TRBV19 to TRBJ2-2; a weak D match, TRBD1 (6 bases). The CDR3 runs to 16 residues. From germline, CDR1 is LNHDA and CDR2 SQIVND (reference sequence). Trimming cost V 7 bases and J 4 bases, with 19 bases left between them. For the CDR3, the DNA is TGTGCCAGTACCGGCCAGGACAGACTTAGCACCGGGGAGCTGTTTTTT. Translated, it gives CASTGQDRLSTGELFF.

This clonotype has ten or more counts. The chain employs TRBV12-3 or TRBV12-4 and TRBJ1-2, with TRBD1 matching 7 bases. This CDR3 spans 14 amino acids. V trimming: 3 bases; J trimming: 4 bases; junction bases outside the gene matches: 5. CDR3 residues: CASSLNDRAYGYTF. The CDR3 nucleotides read TGTGCCAGCAGTTTGAATGACAGGGCCTATGGCTACACCTTC.

This clonotype was recorded many times. This sequence joins TRBV2 and TRBJ1-1; tentative D call: TRBD1 (5 bases). Germline V gene sequence: CDR1 SNHLY, CDR2 FYNNEI. The V end lost 8 bases, the J end lost 3 bases, and 13 bases lay between the germline ends. The CDR3 is 13 residues long. Here the CDR3 reads CASSGTVYTEAFF. The DNA for the CDR3 is TGTGCCAGCTCTGGGACTGTGTACACTGAAGCTTTCTTT.

V usage is TRBV6-2 or TRBV6-3 and J usage is TRBJ2-5, with a weak D call TRBD2 (5 bases). The CDR3 runs 14 residues. The ends were cut back, 6 bases at V and 1 base at J, with 12 bases in the middle. CDR1 and CDR2 from the germline V gene are MNHEY and SVGEGT. CDR3: CASSRTLAQETQYF. The CDR3 coding sequence is TGTGCCAGCAGCCGCACGCTAGCCCAAGAGACCCAGTACTTC.

This clonotype was recorded many times. The rearrangement links TRBV27 to TRBJ2-5; 7 nucleotides match TRBD1. The length of the CDR3 is 16 residues. V was clipped by 6 bases and J by 2 bases; unmatched bases: 12. Per germline, CDR1 MNHEY and CDR2 SMNVEV (reference sequence). The CDR3 reads CASSQSRGTEQETQYF. The CDR3 DNA is TGTGCCAGCAGCCAAAGCAGAGGGACAGAACAAGAGACCCAGTACTTC.

The sample holds many counts of this clonotype. This rearrangement joins TRBV24-1 to TRBJ2-7; no clear D gene. The CDR3 spans 13 residues. From germline, CDR1 is KGHDR and CDR2 SFDVKD. Trimming removed 0 bases from V and 6 bases from J, with 8 bases in between. The CDR3 DNA sequence: TGTGCCACCAGTGATTTGGTTGGCGGCGAGCAGTACTTC. It is translated as CATSDLVGGEQYF.

J is TRBJ2-7 and V is TRBV15; D is ambiguous. The CDR3 extends over 14 amino acids. Germline loops: CDR1 LNHNV, CDR2 YYDKDF (reference sequence). V lost 0 bases to trimming and J lost 3 bases, with 9 bases between them. Here the CDR3 reads CATSRDLGRYEQYF. As DNA, the CDR3 is TGTGCCACCAGCAGAGATCTTGGTCGCTACGAGCAGTACTTC.

This clonotype was recorded at least ten times. The chain employs TRBV6-1 and TRBJ1-6; 9 bases align to TRBD1. With 6 bases clipped from V and 3 bases from J, the junction kept 9 bases outside the gene matches. CDR1 is MNHNS, CDR2 SASEGT, per germline. CDR3 size: 17 residues. CDR3 residues: CASSPGQGTGYNSPLHF. CDR3 nucleotides: TGTGCCAGCAGCCCGGGACAGGGTACTGGCTATAATTCACCCCTCCACTTT.

The chain combines TRBV28 with TRBJ2-7; TRBD2 agrees at 7 bases. CDR3 length: 15 residues. Germline loops: CDR1 MDHEN, CDR2 SYDVKM. V shed 6 bases, J shed 7 bases, and the junction held 15 bases outside the gene matches. The CDR3 nucleotides are TGTGCCAGCAGAACCCACGGACTAGTCCGTTATGAGCAGTACTTC. Amino acids: CASRTHGLVRYEQYF.

The J gene is TRBJ1-2, the V gene TRBV7-2, with D uncertain. The CDR3 is 13 amino acids. Germline CDR1 is SGHTA and CDR2 is FQGNSA. V lost 4 bases and J lost 3, with 9 bases in between. This chain's CDR3 is CASSSYTYYGYTF. The CDR3 region has the DNA TGTGCCAGCAGCTCCTACACTTACTATGGCTACACCTTC.

This clonotype has ten or more counts. Here the CDR3 reads CASSVVGIMNTEAFF. The DNA of the CDR3 is TGTGCCAGCAGCGTAGTCGGCATAATGAACACTGAAGCTTTCTTT. The V and J genes are TRBV9 and TRBJ1-1; D remains ambiguous. The CDR3 sequence is 15 residues long. V lost 0 bases to trimming and J lost 0 bases, with 9 bases between them. Germline V lookup: CDR1 SGDLS, CDR2 YYNGEE.

This clonotype was detected ten times or more. V usage is TRBV5-1 and J usage is TRBJ1-6, with D maybe TRBD1 (5 bases). The CDR3 extends over 14 amino acids. The V gene lost 0 bases and the J gene lost 8 bases, with 9 bases spanning the gap. Looked up from germline, CDR1 is SGHRS and CDR2 is YFSETQ. CDR3 DNA: TGCGCCAGCAGCTTGGGGGACGCCGATTCACCCCTCCACTTT. Translating gives CASSLGDADSPLHF.

The sample holds many counts of this clonotype. The chain uses TRBV6-5 and TRBJ1-1, with D unclear. Germline V gene lookup returns CDR1 MNHEY and CDR2 SVGAGI. The CDR3 loop spans 15 amino acids. The V and J ends lost 0 bases and 4 bases respectively, with 12 bases between them. The CDR3 reads CASSYSGPSSTEAFF. The CDR3 coding sequence is TGTGCCAGCAGTTACTCAGGACCGTCCAGCACTGAAGCTTTCTTT.

This clonotype was found a few times. The chain joins TRBV7-2 to TRBJ2-7; TRBD2 is a possible D gene (5 bases). Germline-derived CDR1 and CDR2 are SGHTA and FQGNSA. The V end was cut by 5 bases, the J end by 2 bases, with 16 bases between. The CDR3 length is 15 residues. CDR3 residues: CASSPPARATYEQYF. The CDR3 DNA follows: TGTGCCAGCAGCCCACCGGCGAGGGCCACCTACGAGCAGTACTTC.